This entry lists 27 T cell receptor beta chains sequenced from one sample in a study of blood T cell repertoires in COVID-19 (dated by TCRdb to about 2020). Library prep was done by the immunoSEQ multiplex PCR assay. TCRdb took over this immuneACCESS table, retaining in-frame rearrangements with V and J assigned. Such tables are incomplete; in checked studies, under half of the missing clones stem from an unresolved V gene, and the remainder is unexplained. For this sample there are 200,000 to 300,000 clones; over 70% appear just once. The ten most abundant clones make up approximately 9% of the sample. Material: peripheral blood. The receptors shown here come from a human donor in a cohort sampled during active COVID-19.

This clone was seen many times. The chain uses TRBV27 and TRBJ1-1, with D unresolved. This CDR3 is built from 13 residues. Looked up from germline, CDR1 is MNHEY and CDR2 is SMNVEV (reference sequence). Trimming stripped 3 bases from V and 4 bases from J, with 9 bases between. CDR3: CASSFSAGTEAFF. CDR3 bases: TGTGCCAGCAGTTTTTCAGCGGGCACTGAAGCTTTCTTT.

V is TRBV6-6 and J is TRBJ2-5; D uncertain. This CDR3 spans 12 amino acids. Germline assignment: CDR1 MNHNY and CDR2 SVGAGI (reference sequence). Trimming took 6 bases from V and 5 from J, leaving 10 bases between them. Written as DNA, the CDR3 is TGTGCCAGCAGCCCTTTGAGGGAGACCCAGTACTTC. Translating gives CASSPLRETQYF.

The CDR3 loop is CSVANANGLYNEQFF. CDR3 sequence (DNA): TGCAGCGTAGCCAACGCGAACGGACTCTACAATGAGCAGTTCTTC. The J gene is TRBJ2-1, the V gene TRBV29-1; a weak D match, TRBD2 (5 bases). The CDR3 runs to 15 residues. V lost 6 bases and J lost 3, with 18 bases in between. Germline values: CDR1 SQVTM, CDR2 ANQGSEA.

This clone was found once. The DNA for the CDR3 is TGTGCCAGCAGTTCAGGACAGTACACTGAAGCTTTCTTT. Translation: CASSSGQYTEAFF. This chain uses TRBV12-3 or TRBV12-4 with TRBJ1-1, with D possibly being TRBD1 (6 bases). V lost 4 bases and J 3 bases, leaving 9 bases between the germline ends. This CDR3 is built from 13 residues.

The count of this clone is one. This chain connects TRBV7-2 to TRBJ1-3, with a tentative D call TRBD1 (5 bases). Germline loops: CDR1 SGHTA, CDR2 FQGNSA. The germline V and J ends were trimmed by 2 bases and 0 bases, with 14 bases remaining between them. The CDR3 is 17 residues long. The CDR3 loop is CASSLRTGANSGNTIYF. CDR3 bases: TGTGCCAGCAGCTTAAGAACAGGAGCTAACTCTGGAAACACCATATATTTT.

This clone was counted a few times. The V gene is TRBV6-2 or TRBV6-3, the J gene TRBJ1-5, with 7 positions matching TRBD1. V shed 2 bases, J shed 6 bases, and the junction held 7 bases outside the gene matches. This CDR3 contains 15 residues. CDR1 is MNHEY, CDR2 SVGEGT, per germline. The CDR3 reads CASSYGVGGGQPQHF. CDR3 DNA: TGTGCCAGCAGTTACGGAGTAGGGGGCGGTCAGCCCCAGCATTTT.

V is TRBV11-2 and J is TRBJ2-5, with 8 bases that match TRBD2. This CDR3 has 13 amino acids. V lost 5 bases and J lost 7; bases outside the gene matches: 6. The germline V gene has CDR1 SGHAT and CDR2 FQNNGV. As DNA, the CDR3 is TGTGCCAGCAGCCCAGACCGGGAGGGGACCCAGTACTTC. Residues: CASSPDREGTQYF.

This chain connects TRBV2 to TRBJ2-7; 7 bases fit TRBD1. With V trimmed by 4 bases and J by 3 bases, 3 bases remained unmatched. This CDR3 has 13 residues. From germline, CDR1 is SNHLY and CDR2 FYNNEI. CDR3 bases: TGTGCCAGCAGTGGGGGACAGTTCTACGAGCAGTACTTC. Amino acid sequence: CASSGGQFYEQYF.

The CDR3 DNA is TGTGCCAGTAGTGCACGCGGGAGCACTGAAGCTTTCTTT. The encoded protein is CASSARGSTEAFF. The V gene is TRBV19, the J gene TRBJ1-1; D gene uncertain. This CDR3 comprises 13 residues. The germline V gene has CDR1 LNHDA and CDR2 SQIVND (reference sequence). V lost 5 bases and J 4 bases, leaving 11 bases between the germline ends.

This clone has a count of ten or more. The V call is TRBV19, the J call TRBJ2-7; D gene uncertain. The germline V and J ends were trimmed by 5 bases and 6 bases, with 17 bases remaining between them. The CDR3 is 14 residues long. Germline V gene lookup returns CDR1 LNHDA and CDR2 SQIVND (reference sequence). The CDR3, as DNA: TGTGCCAGTAGTGCGCCAACCCTAGGCGGCGAGCAGTACTTC. This encodes CASSAPTLGGEQYF.

This sequence joins TRBV25-1 and TRBJ2-3, with D possibly matching TRBD1 (6 bases). The length of the CDR3 is 15 residues. Germline CDR1 reads MGHDK; CDR2 reads SYGVNS. V dropped 2 bases and J dropped 0 bases, with 9 bases sitting between them. The CDR3 sequence: CASSERGRSTDTQYF. Here the CDR3 DNA reads TGTGCCAGCAGTGAAAGGGGGAGAAGCACAGATACGCAGTATTTT.

This sequence joins TRBV7-9 and TRBJ2-1; 8 positions match TRBD2. The CDR3 totals 17 residues. CDR1 and CDR2 from the germline V gene are SEHNR and FQNEAQ (reference sequence). Trimming cost V 1 base and J 1 base; bases outside gene matches: 6. CDR3 nucleotide sequence: TGTGCCAGCAGCTTAGAATCCCGGGGGGGATCCTACAATGAGCAGTTCTTC. This gives the protein CASSLESRGGSYNEQFF.

This chain connects TRBV3-1 (or the pseudogene TRBV3-2) to TRBJ2-1, with 8 bases aligning to TRBD2. Germline CDR1 reads LGHDT; CDR2 reads YNNKEL (reference sequence). V lost 0 bases and J lost 0; bases outside the gene matches: 10. CDR3 length equals 19 residues. CDR3: CASSQDLGGGISSYNEQFF. CDR3 coding DNA: TGTGCCAGCAGCCAAGATCTTGGCGGGGGGATTAGCTCCTACAATGAGCAGTTCTTC.

This rearrangement joins TRBV28 to TRBJ1-4; D not resolved. Germline CDR1 MDHEN, CDR2 SYDVKM. V lost 2 bases, J lost 13 bases, and 17 bases lay in between. CDR3 length: 14 residues. CDR3 region: CASSLTRTVEGLFF. The CDR3 DNA sequence: TGTGCCAGCAGTTTAACCCGAACGGTGGAGGGACTGTTTTTT.

The V and J genes are TRBV4-2 and TRBJ2-7; TRBD1 aligns across 7 bases. Trimming took 4 bases from V and 4 from J; bases not matched to a gene: 10. Germline-derived CDR1 and CDR2 are LGHNA and YNFKEQ. The CDR3 length is 15 residues. The CDR3 is CASSPRTGAPYEQYF. CDR3 DNA: TGTGCCAGCAGCCCGAGAACAGGGGCTCCTTACGAGCAGTACTTC.

This rearrangement joins TRBV23-1 to TRBJ1-2; D remains ambiguous. TRBV23-1 has ORF status, its function being uncertain. V was shortened by 0 bases and J by 2 bases, with 7 bases between the two germline ends. There are 14 residues in the CDR3. The CDR3 DNA reads as TGCGCCAGCAGTCAATCGGAGACCAACTATGGCTACACCTTC. Encoded protein: CASSQSETNYGYTF.

This chain connects TRBV5-1 to TRBJ2-5; 9 bases line up with TRBD2. Unmatched junction bases numbered 4, after V lost 0 bases and J lost 4 bases. The CDR3 contains 15 residues. Germline loops: CDR1 SGHRS, CDR2 YFSETQ. CDR3: CASSLVSGSLETQYF. The CDR3 nucleotides are TGCGCCAGCAGCTTGGTTAGCGGGAGCTTAGAGACCCAGTACTTC.

This chain links TRBV9 with TRBJ2-1, with 11 bases lining up with TRBD2. This CDR3 is built from 15 residues. CDR1 and CDR2 (germline): SGDLS, YYNGEE. V shed 3 bases and J 6 bases; nucleotides not matched to a gene: 5. CDR3 region: CASSGSGRGTNEQFF. In nucleotides, the CDR3 is TGTGCCAGCAGCGGTAGCGGGAGGGGTACCAATGAGCAGTTCTTC.

V usage is TRBV4-2 and J usage is TRBJ2-3; 10 bases are shared with TRBD2. This CDR3 spans 19 amino acids. The V segment lost 4 bases and the J segment 3 bases; nucleotides outside the gene matches: 16. Germline assignment: CDR1 LGHNA and CDR2 YNFKEQ. The CDR3 reads CASSPQTASGGAWTDTQYF. In nucleotides, the CDR3 is TGTGCCAGCAGCCCCCAAACAGCGAGCGGGGGGGCCTGGACAGATACGCAGTATTTT.

V and J are TRBV7-3 and TRBJ2-3, with 11 bases matching TRBD2. The CDR3 is made up of 16 amino acids. From germline, CDR1 is SGHTA and CDR2 FQGTGA. Germline trimming cut 6 bases from V and 0 bases from J; bases unmatched to any gene: 5. The chain's CDR3 is CASRAGTSGSTDTQYF. The CDR3 DNA follows: TGTGCCAGCAGAGCCGGGACTAGCGGTAGCACAGATACGCAGTATTTT.

This chain connects TRBV7-9 to TRBJ1-5; 7 nucleotides agree with TRBD1. V dropped 3 bases and J dropped 0; count of bases not matched to a gene: 2. The CDR3 sequence is 15 residues long. Germline assignment: CDR1 SEHNR and CDR2 FQNEAQ (reference sequence). The CDR3 loop is CASSFDRDSNQPQHF. In nucleotides, the CDR3 is TGTGCCAGCAGCTTCGACAGGGATAGCAATCAGCCCCAGCATTTT.

The chain employs TRBV7-2 and TRBJ2-7, with 8 bases fitting TRBD1. The CDR3 length is 16 residues. CDR1 is SGHTA, CDR2 FQGNSA, per germline. V was pared by 4 bases and J by 2 bases, with 10 bases of the junction left unmatched. CDR3 sequence reads: CASSSGQGLGTYEQYF. The CDR3 DNA sequence: TGTGCCAGCAGCTCTGGACAGGGTTTGGGGACCTACGAGCAGTACTTC.

V gene TRBV11-3 combines with J gene TRBJ2-3; the D gene is possibly TRBD2 (5 bases). The CDR3 contains 14 residues. Germline CDR1 reads SGHNT; CDR2 reads YENEEA. V was shortened by 1 base and J by 6 bases, with 11 bases between the two germline ends. The CDR3 sequence: CASSLVSGSDTQYF. As DNA, the CDR3 is TGTGCCAGCAGCTTAGTTTCGGGATCGGATACGCAGTATTTT.

This clone was detected once. V usage is TRBV13 and J usage is TRBJ2-1; D gene uncertain. Trimming cost V 7 bases and J 6 bases, with 10 bases left between them. Germline V CDR1 and CDR2: PRHDT, FYEKMQ (reference sequence). The CDR3 contains 12 residues. The DNA for the CDR3 is TGTGCCAGCAACAATCGCTTCAATGAGCAGTTCTTC. Translation: CASNNRFNEQFF.

The rearrangement links TRBV7-9 to TRBJ2-6; 9 nucleotides align to TRBD1. The germline V gene encodes CDR1 SEHNR and CDR2 FQNEAQ (reference sequence). This CDR3 spans 18 amino acids. Trimming cost V 5 bases and J 2 bases; bases outside gene matches: 10. CDR3 nucleotide sequence: TGTGCCAGCAGCCCGGGACAGGGAAATAAGGCTGGGGCCAACGTCCTGACTTTC. It codes for CASSPGQGNKAGANVLTF.

V and J are TRBV28 and TRBJ2-7; weak D call: TRBD1 (6 bases). Trimming removed 2 bases at V and 3 bases at J, with 11 bases between. Per the germline V gene, CDR1 is MDHEN and CDR2 is SYDVKM. There are 14 residues in the CDR3. CDR3 amino acids: CASSLPTGRYEQYF. The CDR3 nucleotides read TGTGCCAGCAGTTTACCTACAGGGCGCTACGAGCAGTACTTC.

CDR3 bases: TGCGCCAGCAGAATGATGGGACAGGGGATTGATGGCTACACCTTC. As protein: CASRMMGQGIDGYTF. J is TRBJ1-2 and V is TRBV5-1, with 10 bases lining up with TRBD1. Germline CDR1 SGHRS, CDR2 YFSETQ. The CDR3 loop spans 15 amino acids. Losses at the gene ends were 5 bases for V and 6 bases for J; bases not matched to a gene: 10.